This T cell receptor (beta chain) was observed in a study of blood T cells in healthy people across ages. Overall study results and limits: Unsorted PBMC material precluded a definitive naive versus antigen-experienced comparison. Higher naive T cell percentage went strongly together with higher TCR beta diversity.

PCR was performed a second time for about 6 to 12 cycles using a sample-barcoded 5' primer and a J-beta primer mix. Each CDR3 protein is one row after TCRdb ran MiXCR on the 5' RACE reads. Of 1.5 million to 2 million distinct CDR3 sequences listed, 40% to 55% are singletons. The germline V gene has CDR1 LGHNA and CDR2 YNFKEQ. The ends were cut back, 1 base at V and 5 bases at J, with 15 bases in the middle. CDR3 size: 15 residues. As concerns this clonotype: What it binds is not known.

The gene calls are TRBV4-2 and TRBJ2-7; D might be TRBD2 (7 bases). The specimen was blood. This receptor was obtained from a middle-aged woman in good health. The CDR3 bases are TGTGCCAGCAGCCAAGGCGGGGGCAGGGACCACGAGCAGTACTTC. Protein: CASSQGGGRDHEQYF.